This T cell receptor (beta chain) came from a study of CD8+ T cells in alopecia areata. For the study at large: Each day, treated patients took oral tofacitinib twice, at 5 to 10 mg per dose. Affected scalp percentage set treated patients' severity scores. Study-wide points: Many expanded lesional clones stayed in scalp and blood while on tofacitinib. One nonresponder makes the tie between baseline CD8+ expansion and response uncertain.

With regard to this clone: Its antigen remains unknown.

As for treatment: oral pan-JAK inhibitor, 5-10 mg twice daily. This CDR3 has 16 amino acids. Trimming shortened V by 5 bases and J by 4 bases, and 18 bases separated the two germline ends. The germline V gene has CDR1 SGHTS and CDR2 YDEGEE. Reverse transcribed after extraction, RNA yielded cDNA as the sequencing template. TCRdb's table, derived via immunoSEQ multiplex PCR, lists solely in-frame clones and lacks some. The sample shows about 110,000 clones, 84% of them seen only once. The starting material was CD8+ T cells sorted from blood, obtained at week 24, from a patient treated with tofacitinib. The rearrangement joins TRBV5-8 to TRBJ2-2; D might be TRBD2 (6 bases). The sequence was collected from a human donor with alopecia areata. CDR3 residues: CASSQLPEGVTGELFF. In DNA form, the CDR3 reads TGTGCCAGCAGTCAACTACCGGAGGGAGTCACCGGGGAGCTGTTTTTT. Full variable domain (outside the CDR3, taken from reference TRBV5-8 and TRBJ2-2): EAGVTQSPTHLIKTRGQQATLRCSPISGHTSVYWYQQALGLGLQFLLWYDEGEERNRGNFPPRFSGRQFPNYSSELNVNALELEDSALYLCASSQLPEGVTGELFFGEGSRLTVL.